This entry features one TCR beta chain sequence. Its antigen is undetermined. Drawing of peripheral blood yielded roughly 9.8 milliliters from each donor. This sample is part of a study of blood T cells in healthy people across ages. Notes on the study in general: Both naive CD4+ cell counts and diversity were greater in long-lived donors than in aged donors. A strong correlation was found between TCR beta diversity and the percentage of naive T cells.

Per the germline V gene, CDR1 is KGHDR and CDR2 is SFDVKD. The V end lost 5 bases, the J end lost 1 base, and 7 bases lay between the germline ends. The CDR3 extends over 13 amino acids. Using a J-beta primer mix together with a sample-barcoded 5' primer, a second PCR was run for roughly 7 to 11 cycles. Sequencing recovered at least 3 million CDR3-containing paired-end reads from each sample. MiXCR, applied by TCRdb to the 5' RACE reads, yields one record per CDR3 protein. The table includes hundreds of thousands of distinct CDR3 sequences, roughly 50% detected once. This sequence originates from a man younger than 45 in good health. Sample: blood. This sequence joins TRBV24-1 and TRBJ1-1; the D is unclear. The CDR3 nucleotides are TGTGCCACCAGTGCCAACTCGAACACTGAAGCTTTCTTT. Translated, it gives CATSANSNTEAFF.